One TCR beta chain is described in this entry. Its antigen is unidentified. The data are from a study of shared clonotypes between healthy human individuals. Trimming shortened V by 0 bases and J by 3 bases, and 5 bases separated the two germline ends. This CDR3 contains 13 residues. Germline V gene data show CDR1 as KGHSH and CDR2 as LQKENI. Produced via immunoSEQ multiplex PCR; TCRdb's table is partial and in-frame only. The sample includes about 1.5 million clones, 95% to 99% of them seen just once. Study-level results: Shared clonotypes: 4.5% to 5% naive CD4, around 3.5% naive CD8, 2.3% memory CD4, under 0.5% memory CD8.

This chain joins TRBV18 and TRBJ2-5; D unclear. The source is a man aged 25-40 years in good health. Sample: naive CD4+ T cells sorted from blood. The subset was: CD45RA+ positively selected. CDR3 amino acids: CASSPPMKETQYF. The CDR3 DNA reads as TGTGCCAGCTCACCACCTATGAAAGAGACCCAGTACTTC.